This T cell receptor beta chain originates from a study of T cell changes during pregnancy in multiple sclerosis. The germline V gene has CDR1 KGHSH and CDR2 LQKENI. V gave up 0 bases and J gave up 5 bases, with 8 bases separating them. The CDR3 extends over 13 amino acids. Assay: immunoSEQ multiplex PCR; the TCRdb copy retains only in-frame clones and omits some. This table has tens of thousands of clones, around 94% appearing once. This clone was counted once. The specimen was peripheral blood, collected in the third trimester of pregnancy. This clonotype was obtained from a female donor with multiple sclerosis, enrolled in a pregnancy study. V gene TRBV18 combines with J gene TRBJ2-7; the D is unclear. CDR3 region: CASSPPVVDEQYF. The CDR3 region has the DNA TGTGCCAGCTCACCACCGGTGGTAGACGAGCAGTACTTC.